Included here is one T cell receptor (beta chain) sequence, with context. This entry is derived from a study of PD-1 blockade in classical Hodgkin lymphoma. Time point defined: cycle 4 day 1 (C4D1), after 5 to 7 weeks of nivolumab. Every patient experienced relapse after autologous stem cell transplantation, and brentuximab vedotin exposure varied. Best responses were complete response, partial response or progressive disease. Method: immunoSEQ multiplex PCR; TCRdb's copy keeps in-frame clones and lacks some. The sample includes around 7,900 clones, 78% of them seen just once. V shed 0 bases and J 5 bases; nucleotides not matched to a gene: 6. From germline, CDR1 is SGHNT and CDR2 YYREEE (reference sequence). The length of the CDR3 is 15 residues.

Sequences were derived from peripheral blood mononuclear cells (PBMCs), sampled before the fourth cycle of nivolumab. The receptor comes from a human donor with classical Hodgkin lymphoma. The rearrangement links TRBV5-4 to TRBJ2-5; 8 nucleotides match TRBD2. Written as DNA, the CDR3 is TGTGCCAGCAGCTTGGCAGCGGGAGTCGGGGAGACCCAGTACTTC. Encoded protein: CASSLAAGVGETQYF. Supplemented by reference TRBV5-4 and TRBJ2-5, the full variable domain reads ETGVTQSPTHLIKTRGQQVTLRCSSQSGHNTVSWYQQALGQGPQFIFQYYREEENGRGNFPPRFSGLQFPNYSSELNVNALELDDSALYLCASSLAAGVGETQYFGPGTRLLVL.